A single TCR beta chain is shown here with its context. Methods used by the authors: From reference gene primer amplification, estimates of nucleated cell counts were derived. The repertoire was sequenced with immunoSEQ multiplex PCR; TCRdb's copy has only in-frame clones and lacks some. The V and J calls and the clone size are those of that table, but D and trimming were determined from the DNA. The table lists 35,000 to 45,000 clones, approximately 85% of them singletons, with less than 15% in the top ten. The sample belongs to a study of blood T cell repertoires in COVID-19. For the study at large: Collection of acute and convalescent COVID-19 samples took place in the United States, Italy and Spain. In each case, the material was cDNA or gDNA derived from T cells, B-cell-depleted T cells, or PBMCs.

The germline CDR1 and CDR2 sequences are SGHRS and YFSETQ. V was clipped by 3 bases and J by 9 bases; unmatched bases: 10. The CDR3 has 16 residues. The receptor was derived from a human donor in a cohort sampled during active COVID-19. This sequence joins TRBV5-1 and TRBJ1-6; 9 positions agree with TRBD1. Sequences were obtained from peripheral blood. As DNA, the CDR3 is TGCGCCAGCAGCTCCACCACTCACAGGGGGCTTTCACCCCTCCACTTT. This codes for CASSSTTHRGLSPLHF.